The entry below describes one TCR beta chain. The table lists this clonotype with many counts. Its target antigen remains unknown. No clone much larger than this one lies a single base away; base qualities are absent. Unsorted PBMC libraries were generated from 2 million PBMCs stored in RNAlater at -80 °C until RNA extraction. Multiple sclerosis patients were enrolled in a US clinical protocol under which disease progression was evaluated by magnetic resonance imaging. PBMCs were separated from peripheral blood using Ficoll-Hypaque density gradient centrifugation and then cryopreserved in liquid nitrogen. V and J lose 5 bases and 4 bases, and a span of 11 bases separates them. CDR1 and CDR2, looked up from the germline V gene, are SGHTA and FQGNSA. CDR3 length: 13 amino acids, cysteine to phenylalanine. Left in the record is the CDR3 DNA by itself, 39 bases read in frame from the first base. The sample belongs to a study of neurological immune-mediated disorders (dated by TCRdb to between 2018 and 2021). The study in broad terms: Among the roughly 34 multiple sclerosis patients, relapsing-remitting MS was present in approximately 31 and secondary progressive MS was present in 3. Peripheral blood TCR-beta repertoires from HTLV-I-associated myelopathy (HAM/TSP) patients, multiple sclerosis patients and healthy controls were compared by UMI-based sequencing. Alongside PBMC samples, the set of some 100 TCR-beta libraries contained longitudinal samples, technical triplicates, and paired CD4+ and CD8+ T-cell subsets that had been sorted. The cohort included approximately 70 subjects: about 14 with HAM/TSP, some 34 with multiple sclerosis, and 20 healthy controls.

cDNA was synthesized by template-switch 5'RACE using a primer carrying a 10-nucleotide random unique molecular identifier by which each TCR transcript was tagged. Over 170 million TCR-beta sequences, covering 15-18 subjects, were produced in each sequencing run. The RNeasy kit was used to extract total RNA. Using the KAPA Real-time Library Amplification kit, TCR-beta VDJ regions were amplified with primers for the TCR constant region and the 5'RACE anchor. A first PCR added sample indexes and Illumina adaptors, after which a second PCR increased the library yield. After Ampure bead purification, the TCR product of roughly 650 bp was size-selected on a 2% E-gel SizeSelection system. Before pooling, library quality was checked on a Bioanalyzer, concentration was measured with Qubit, and libraries were quantified with the Kapa Library Quantification kit. Libraries were sequenced paired-end 2 x 150 bp on an Illumina HiSeq 2500. To increase sequence diversity, roughly 24-31% phiX was spiked into each library pool. The paper's processing steps were these. Quality-filtered reads were processed with the UMI-based MiGEC pipeline, and over 90% of raw TCR sequences were removed by the MiGEC pipeline during error correction. IMGT germline references were used for alignment of VDJ genes, and clonotypes were defined by a unique CDR3 amino acid sequence together with V-J genes. Clonal expansion, Shannon diversity and CDR3 relatedness (CalcPairwiseDistances, ClusterSamples) were evaluated with VDJtools, and phylogenetic trees were built with CLCbio workbench. Using coefficient-of-variation modelling across technical triplicates, the study counted a clone as expanded if it had at least 8 unique UMIs. TCRdb redid the processing of the public reads, applying fastp at Q25 and MiXCR, and retained in-frame beta chains. Under each unique CDR3 protein, matching rows form one entry showing the most common genes and DNA. TCRdb, not the original authors, processed these V and J calls. Across this sample there are 110,000 or so distinct CDR3 sequences, with about 3.2% seen only once. The top ten clonotypes cover roughly 1.3% of the sample.

Overall study results and their limits: In a phylogenetic analysis, the repertoires of 18 out of 34 MS patients fell into a single cluster of related CDR3 sequences, pointing to a possible signature at the repertoire level. TCR clonal expansion was greatest in HAM/TSP patients and smallest in MS patients, who ranked below even healthy controls. Across subjects, expanded clones never shared an identical CDR3 amino acid sequence, which suggests that the TCR-beta repertoires in every group were private. No association of the MS cluster with clinical or MRI features was observed, and the need for larger cohorts was stated by the authors.

This TCR was recovered from a woman aged 25-40 years with multiple sclerosis. The chain is assembled from TRBV7-2 and TRBJ1-1, with the D gene too uncertain to name. Sequencing was done on a sample of PBMCs. The CDR3 region reads CASSPGGVTEAFF. The nucleotide sequence is given as TGTGCCAGCAGCCCGGGAGGTGTCACTGAAGCTTTCTTT.